This TCR delta chain was captured by sequencing in a study of gamma-delta T cells after stem cell transplantation. The ends lost 2 bases at V and 0 bases at J; junction bases unmatched: 20. There are 21 residues in the CDR3. Per the germline V gene, CDR1 is TSWWSYY and CDR2 is QGS. TCRdb repeated clone calling on the RT-PCR reads with CATT. The profile shows 13,000 to 15,000 delta-chain clones, about 30% of them singletons. The chain has TRDV1 and TRDJ1; 8 bases match TRDD3. The source of this sequence is a human donor. It is not recorded whose cells these are; they may come from a transplant donor. Sequencing input: gamma-delta T cells. The CDR3 DNA reads as TGTGCTCTTGGGGAAAGGGGTCCGATCTCTAGAGTACTGGGGGACACCGATAAACTCATCTTT. Amino acids: CALGERGPISRVLGDTDKLIF.